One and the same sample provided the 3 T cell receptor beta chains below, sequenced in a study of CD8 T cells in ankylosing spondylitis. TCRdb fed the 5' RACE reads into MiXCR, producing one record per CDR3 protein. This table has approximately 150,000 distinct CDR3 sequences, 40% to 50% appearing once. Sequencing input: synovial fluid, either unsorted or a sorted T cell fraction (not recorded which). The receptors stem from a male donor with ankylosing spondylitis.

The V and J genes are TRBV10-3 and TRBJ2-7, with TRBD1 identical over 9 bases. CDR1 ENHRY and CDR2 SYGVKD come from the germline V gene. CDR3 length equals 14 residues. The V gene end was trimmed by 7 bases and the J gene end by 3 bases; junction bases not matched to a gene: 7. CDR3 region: CAITQPGQGYEQYF. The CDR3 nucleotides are TGTGCCATCACCCAGCCGGGACAGGGCTACGAGCAGTACTTC.

The CDR3 DNA sequence: TGCAGTGCTGCCCCCGCAGATTACTACGAGCAGTACTTC. Translated, it gives CSAAPADYYEQYF. The chain joins TRBV20-1 to TRBJ2-7; D remains ambiguous. Germline CDR1 and CDR2: DFQATT and SNEGSKA (reference sequence). The V end lost 5 bases, the J end lost 3 bases, and 14 bases lay between the germline ends. The CDR3 has 13 amino acids.

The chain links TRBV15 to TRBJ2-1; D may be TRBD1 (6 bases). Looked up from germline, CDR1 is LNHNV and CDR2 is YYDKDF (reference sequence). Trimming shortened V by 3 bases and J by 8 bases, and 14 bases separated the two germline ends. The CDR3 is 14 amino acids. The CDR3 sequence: CATSRGALLYEQFF. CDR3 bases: TGTGCCACCAGCAGGGGGGCACTTTTGTATGAGCAGTTCTTC.